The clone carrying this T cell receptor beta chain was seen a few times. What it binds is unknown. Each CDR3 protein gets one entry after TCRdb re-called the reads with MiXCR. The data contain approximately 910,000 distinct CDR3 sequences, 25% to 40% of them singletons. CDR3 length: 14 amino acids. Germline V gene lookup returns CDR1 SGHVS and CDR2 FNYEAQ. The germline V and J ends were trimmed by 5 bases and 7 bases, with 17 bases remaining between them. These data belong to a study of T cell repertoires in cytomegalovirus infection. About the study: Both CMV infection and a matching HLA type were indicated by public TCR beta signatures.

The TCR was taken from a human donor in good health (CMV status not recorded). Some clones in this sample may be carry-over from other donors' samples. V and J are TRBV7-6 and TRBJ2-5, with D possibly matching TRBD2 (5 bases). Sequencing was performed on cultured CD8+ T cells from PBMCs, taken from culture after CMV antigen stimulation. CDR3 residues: CASSPSLPKGTQYF. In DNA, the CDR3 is TGTGCCAGCAGCCCTAGCCTACCCAAGGGGACCCAGTACTTC.